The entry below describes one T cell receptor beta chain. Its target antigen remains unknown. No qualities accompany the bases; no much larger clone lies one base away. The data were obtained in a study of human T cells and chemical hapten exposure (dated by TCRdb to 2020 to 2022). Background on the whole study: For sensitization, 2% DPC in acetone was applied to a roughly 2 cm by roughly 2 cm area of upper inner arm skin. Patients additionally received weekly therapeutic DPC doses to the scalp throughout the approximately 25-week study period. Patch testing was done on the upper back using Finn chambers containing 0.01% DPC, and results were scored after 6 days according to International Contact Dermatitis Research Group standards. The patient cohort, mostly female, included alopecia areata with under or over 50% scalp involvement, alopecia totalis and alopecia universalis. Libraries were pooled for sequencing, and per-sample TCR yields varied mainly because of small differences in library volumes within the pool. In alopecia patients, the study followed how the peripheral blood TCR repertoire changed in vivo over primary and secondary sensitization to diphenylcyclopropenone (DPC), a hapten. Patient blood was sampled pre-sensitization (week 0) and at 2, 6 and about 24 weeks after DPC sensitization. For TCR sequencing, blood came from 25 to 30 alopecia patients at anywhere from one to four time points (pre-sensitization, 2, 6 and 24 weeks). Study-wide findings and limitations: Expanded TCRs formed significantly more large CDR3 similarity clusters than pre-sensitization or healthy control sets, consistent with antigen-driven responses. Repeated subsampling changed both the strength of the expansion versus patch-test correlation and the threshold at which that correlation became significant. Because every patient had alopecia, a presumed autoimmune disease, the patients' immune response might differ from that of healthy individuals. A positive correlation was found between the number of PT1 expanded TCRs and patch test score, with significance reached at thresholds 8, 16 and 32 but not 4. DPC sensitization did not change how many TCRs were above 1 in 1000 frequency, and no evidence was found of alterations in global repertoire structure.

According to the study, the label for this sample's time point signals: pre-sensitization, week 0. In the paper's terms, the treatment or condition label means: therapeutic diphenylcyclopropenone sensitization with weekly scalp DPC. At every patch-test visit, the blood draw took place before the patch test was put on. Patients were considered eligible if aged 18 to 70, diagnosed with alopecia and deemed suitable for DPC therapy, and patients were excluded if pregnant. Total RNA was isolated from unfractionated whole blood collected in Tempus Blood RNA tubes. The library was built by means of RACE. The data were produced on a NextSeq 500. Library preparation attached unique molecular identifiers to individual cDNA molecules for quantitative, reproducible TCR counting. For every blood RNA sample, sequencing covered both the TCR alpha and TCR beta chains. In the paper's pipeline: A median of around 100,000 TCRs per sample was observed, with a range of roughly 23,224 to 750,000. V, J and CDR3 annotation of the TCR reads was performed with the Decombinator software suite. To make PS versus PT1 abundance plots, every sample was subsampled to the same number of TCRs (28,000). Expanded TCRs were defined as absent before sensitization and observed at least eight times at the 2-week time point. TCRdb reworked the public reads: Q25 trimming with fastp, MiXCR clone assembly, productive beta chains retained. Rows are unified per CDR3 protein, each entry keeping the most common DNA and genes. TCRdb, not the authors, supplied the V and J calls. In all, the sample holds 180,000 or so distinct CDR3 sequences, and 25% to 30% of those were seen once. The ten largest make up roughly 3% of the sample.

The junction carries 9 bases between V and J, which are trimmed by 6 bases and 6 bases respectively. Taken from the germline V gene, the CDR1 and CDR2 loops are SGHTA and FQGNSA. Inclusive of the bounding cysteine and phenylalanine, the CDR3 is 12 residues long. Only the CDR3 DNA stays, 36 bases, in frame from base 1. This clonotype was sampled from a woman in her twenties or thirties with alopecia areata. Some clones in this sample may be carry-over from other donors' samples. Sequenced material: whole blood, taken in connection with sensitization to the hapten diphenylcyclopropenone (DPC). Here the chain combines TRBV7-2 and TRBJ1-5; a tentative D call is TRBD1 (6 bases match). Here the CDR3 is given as CASSWGAQPQHF. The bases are TGTGCCAGCAGTTGGGGGGCTCAGCCCCAGCATTTT.